This T cell receptor (beta chain) was recorded in a study of shared clonotypes between healthy human individuals. Naivety among CD8 cells was defined by CD45RO negativity and positive CCR7 selection, thereby excluding terminally differentiated effector memory CD45RA+ cells. About this clone itself: Its antigen remains unidentified.

Study outcomes and limitations: Some clonotypes were shared by all four sorted-subset donors, while others were not shared. The non-shared ones had lower generation probabilities than the shared ones. An anticipated effect of sequencing depth on clonotype sharing among donors was recognized.

CDR3 size: 15 residues. From germline, CDR1 is SGHNT and CDR2 YYREEE (reference sequence). Trimming left V 2 bases short and J 4 bases short, with 15 bases between. Clones were read by immunoSEQ multiplex PCR, and TCRdb kept only the in-frame ones, dropping some. Among 2 million to 2.5 million clones, about 95% were seen once, and the ten largest hold about 1.1%. Sequencing was carried out using naive CD8+ T cells sorted from blood. The chain combines TRBV5-4 with TRBJ1-2; D remains ambiguous. The origin of this receptor is a young man in good health. CDR3 amino acids: CASSFRGNIIYGYTF. Here the CDR3 DNA reads TGTGCCAGCAGCTTCAGAGGGAACATTATCTATGGCTACACCTTC.